This TCR beta chain was documented in a study of T cells in localized non-small cell lung cancer. Study-level points and caveats: Without multi-region sequencing, intratumor heterogeneity could not be excluded.

This CDR3 region has 15 residues. Germline V gene data show CDR1 as LNHDA and CDR2 as SQIVND (reference sequence). Trimming removed 4 bases from V and 5 bases from J, with 15 bases in between. Points on this clone: The antigen is unknown.

TCRdb keeps only in-frame clones here, not all; method: immunoSEQ multiplex PCR. In the table there are some 140,000 clones, roughly 90% of which are singletons. The chain combines TRBV19 with TRBJ2-1; a weak D match, TRBD2 (6 bases). This sequence was found in a female donor older than 55 with stage I lung adenocarcinoma. Source: peripheral blood, taken before any cancer treatment. CDR3 sequence reads: CASSKGLPADNEQFF. DNA of the CDR3: TGTGCCAGTAGTAAGGGACTCCCCGCTGACAATGAGCAGTTCTTC.